The entry below describes one T cell receptor beta chain. The data were taken from a study of blood T cell repertoires in COVID-19. Study context: The United States, Italy and Spain provided the acute and convalescent COVID-19 samples. T cells, B-cell-depleted T cells, or PBMCs supplied cDNA or gDNA.

In the authors' methods: Estimation of nucleated cell counts relied on the amplification of reference gene primers. Assay used: immunoSEQ multiplex PCR; TCRdb lists only in-frame clones, some missing. That table is the source of V, J and clone size, and D and trimming were worked out from the DNA. The sample carries about 240,000 clones, 80% to 90% recorded once. The specimen was peripheral blood. The sequence was collected from a man aged 60-69 years with acute or convalescent COVID-19.

CDR3 region: CASSSPLAGGLGEQFF. The CDR3 DNA reads as TGTGCCAGCAGCTCCCCCTTAGCGGGAGGGCTGGGTGAGCAGTTCTTC. This chain uses TRBV7-3 with TRBJ2-1; TRBD2 matches at 11 bases. In germline, CDR1 is SGHTA, CDR2 FQGTGA. This CDR3 has 16 amino acids. With 4 bases clipped from V and 9 bases from J, the junction kept 11 bases outside the gene matches.